This entry is about one T cell receptor (beta chain). Many counts were recorded for this clonotype. The specificity of this receptor is unknown. The record has no base qualities; no much larger clone is one base away. This sample is part of a study of regulatory T cells in long-lasting Graves disease (dated by TCRdb to the early 2020s). Describing the broader study: Newly diagnosed Graves' disease patients had taken antithyroid drugs for less than 3 months. The study was registered as a clinical trial and conducted in China. A total of about 33 samples underwent TCR sequencing: roughly 13 from persistent and approximately 20 from newly diagnosed Graves' disease patients. Persistent Graves' disease patients were compared with newly diagnosed Graves' disease patients by peripheral blood TCR sequencing and RNA sequencing. Paper-wide results and their limitations: Only the TCR beta chain was sequenced and analyzed. The small sample size was acknowledged by the authors as a limitation that may reduce accuracy. Persistent patients shared more public clonotypes among themselves (around 2,500) than newly diagnosed patients did (over 950). TRBV28, TRBJ1-2 and TRBJ2-5 were preferentially used in persistent disease, while TRBV20-1 and TRBJ2-1 were favored in newly diagnosed disease. Peripheral blood alone was examined, since thyroid tissue, which constituted the primary lesion, could not be accessed. Persistent Graves' disease patients showed lower TCR Shannon entropy and fewer highly expanded clones than newly diagnosed patients, suggesting clonal expansion.

The CDR3 runs 16 residues from the cysteine to the phenylalanine. Only the CDR3 part of the read is kept: 48 bases, read in frame from the first base. At the junction V is shortened by 3 bases and J by 0 bases; bases outside the gene matches: 6. The method behind the library was multiplex PCR. The sequencing machine was an Illumina HiSeq 4000. To build TCR beta libraries, CDR3 regions were amplified by Arm-PCR using iRepertoire HTBI primers. PCR products were gel purified before sequencing. From the authors' description of their analysis: Across samples, fewer than 70 TRBV and 14 TRBJ segments were identified and used for gene usage analysis of CDR3 amino acid clonotypes. Filtered high-quality paired reads were merged into contigs using COPE and FqMerger. BLAST was used to align contigs to the IMGT TRBV, TRBD and TRBJ reference genes, and CDR3 was defined following IMGT. Clonotypes above 0.1% frequency were classified as highly expanded clones. Shannon entropy served as the measure of repertoire diversity, while the Gini coefficient captured V-J evenness. Public clonotypes were defined as clonotypes shared by more than one individual. Clones were called with MiXCR by TCRdb after fastp trimmed the public reads at Q25, and only in-frame beta chains were retained. Rows merge per CDR3 protein into single entries with the most common DNA and genes. V and J calls and clone size were set by TCRdb, not the authors. The sample table contains about 430,000 distinct CDR3 sequences; only one count was recorded for approximately 15% of them. The ten largest account for over 7% of the sample.

The sample's time point label, decoded: newly diagnosed GD, antithyroid drugs for less than 3 months. For both TCR sequencing and RNA sequencing, RNA was extracted from PBMCs using TRIzol. The diagnosis of Graves' disease followed American Thyroid Association guidelines. Patients were recruited from an endocrinology department in Xi'an, China. Each patient gave approximately 9 milliliters of peripheral blood, collected in an EDTA anticoagulant tube. Ficoll Paque Plus density gradient separation was used to isolate PBMCs, and no additional T cell sorting was done. An Agilent 2100 Bioanalyzer and agarose gel were used to check RNA quality, and a NanoDrop 2000 was used to measure RNA concentration. Separately, the same data were catalogued under a study of T cells in Graves' hyperthyroidism and ophthalmopathy. Per that second paper: Graves' hyperthyroidism was defined as stable when no progression to ophthalmopathy occurred over 18 months of follow-up. Hyperthyroidism patients were newly diagnosed, with disease duration under 2 months, and aged 18 to 65 years. The study excluded patients with uncontrolled infections, other autoimmune diseases, pregnancy or lactation. Diagnoses relied on clinical symptoms, serum thyroxine and TRAb, thyroid ultrasound and orbital computed tomography. For the first round of RT-PCR on the TCR CDR3, the HTBI primer set was used together with the Qiagen OneStep RT-PCR kit. Most expanded thyroid clonotypes (frequency above 0.001) were also detected in blood, a finding suggesting that blood repertoires may reflect thyroid immune responses. A 13 V-J signature model separated ophthalmopathy from stable hyperthyroidism, with approximately 87% sensitivity and just under 84% specificity in cross-validation and 80%/75% in testing. During validation, the model predicted progression to ophthalmopathy a median of around six months ahead of onset, with approximately 70% sensitivity and more than 72% specificity. To identify TCR V-J signatures that set the groups apart, the researchers used a discovery cohort of more than 95 patients, made up of 40 to 45 with Graves' ophthalmopathy and 57 with stable Graves' hyperthyroidism. An independent validation cohort of fewer than 20 hyperthyroidism patients and about 15 patients who later progressed to ophthalmopathy tested prospective prediction of ophthalmopathy. The 100 discovery patients were divided at random into training and test sets in a 7:3 ratio. In about 6 Graves' hyperthyroidism patients, the study also compared T-cell repertoires from thyroid tissue with T-cell repertoires from blood. Once sampling was done, hyperthyroidism patients were given methimazole at a starting dose of 30 mg daily, whereas ophthalmopathy patients were given high-dose intravenous methylprednisolone. Libraries were constructed in a second round of multiplex PCR, after which size selection and purification were performed. The libraries were sequenced on an Illumina HiSeq2000 using paired-end 100 bp reads. SOAPnuke was used to process the raw data, with reads discarded if the reads contained adapters or uncalled bases, had a mean Phred below 15, or lacked an exact constant-primer or identifier match. High-quality paired reads were merged with COPE v1.2.5, and unique nucleotide sequences were defined as clonotypes. Clonotypes were aligned to IMGT TRBV, TRBD and TRBJ reference segments using MiTCR v1.1. Analysis was restricted to V-J combinations with a frequency above 0.0001, which covered 99.2% of repertoires. The TCS score was defined as the ratio of F50 (clonal expansion) to E x V (chaos), calculated using BLOSUM62-based TCRdist between CDR3 peptides within each V-J. Welch's t-statistics and random forest reduced fewer than 600 V-J features to roughly 13, which were used in a naive Bayes classifier (R e1071). No statistical method was used to fix the sample size in advance, and group allocation was not hidden from the investigators. The paper describes TCR Vbeta CDR3 sequencing of 120 to 150 peripheral blood samples, made up of roughly 45 ophthalmopathy patients, 70 to 75 hyperthyroidism patients and roughly 17 progressor patients.

The specimen was peripheral blood mononuclear cells (PBMCs), collected at new diagnosis, from a patient treated with antithyroid drugs. The chain couples TRBV12-3 or TRBV12-4 to TRBJ1-2; 8 bases in the junction line up with TRBD1. This receptor was identified in a woman aged 35 to 49 with Graves disease. Donor details come from another sample of the same person, matched by shared clones. The sequence in DNA is TGTGCCAGCAGTTTGGGCAGGGGGCCAACTAACTATGGCTACACCTTC. Its protein product is CASSLGRGPTNYGYTF.